This T cell receptor beta chain was captured by sequencing in a study of CD8 T cells in Susac syndrome. Trimming took off 5 bases at V and 0 bases at J, with 17 bases between the two ends. The CDR3 covers 15 residues. Germline CDR1 is SQVTM and CDR2 is ANQGSEA. The authors reverse transcribed roughly 0.5 to 1 ug RNA with random hexamers. It was immunoSEQ multiplex PCR that amplified TCR beta CDR3 across 54 Vbeta and 13 Jbeta. TCRdb re-called the immunoSEQ multiplex PCR reads with MiXCR, one entry per CDR3 protein. The table has 180,000 or so distinct CDR3 sequences, around 95% seen once; the top ten hold around 0.15%. Blood CD8+ and CD4+ T cells underwent high-throughput TCR beta sequencing. Matched for age and sex, the controls were healthy donors. TEMRA cells were FACS-enriched, with CD8+ and CD4+ T cells isolated negatively.

Input material: CD4+ T cells from PBMCs. The receptor was isolated from a human donor in good health. The chain uses TRBV29-1 and TRBJ2-7; D not certain. The CDR3 reads CSVSSGFESSYEQYF. The CDR3 coding sequence is TGCAGCGTTTCTTCAGGCTTTGAGAGCTCCTACGAGCAGTACTTC.